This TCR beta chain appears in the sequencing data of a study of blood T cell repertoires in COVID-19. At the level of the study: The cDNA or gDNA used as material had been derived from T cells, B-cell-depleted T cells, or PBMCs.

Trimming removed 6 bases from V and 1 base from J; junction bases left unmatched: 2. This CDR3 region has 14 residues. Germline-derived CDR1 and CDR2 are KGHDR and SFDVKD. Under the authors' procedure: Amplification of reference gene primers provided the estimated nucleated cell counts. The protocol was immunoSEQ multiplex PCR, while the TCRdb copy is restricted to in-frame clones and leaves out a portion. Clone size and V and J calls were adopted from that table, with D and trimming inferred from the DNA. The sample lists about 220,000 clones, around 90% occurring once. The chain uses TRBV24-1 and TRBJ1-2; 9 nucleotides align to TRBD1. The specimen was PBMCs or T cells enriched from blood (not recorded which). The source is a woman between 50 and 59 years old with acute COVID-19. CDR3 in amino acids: CATSLGQGNYGYTF. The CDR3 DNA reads TGTGCCACCAGTCTGGGACAGGGTAACTATGGCTACACCTTC.